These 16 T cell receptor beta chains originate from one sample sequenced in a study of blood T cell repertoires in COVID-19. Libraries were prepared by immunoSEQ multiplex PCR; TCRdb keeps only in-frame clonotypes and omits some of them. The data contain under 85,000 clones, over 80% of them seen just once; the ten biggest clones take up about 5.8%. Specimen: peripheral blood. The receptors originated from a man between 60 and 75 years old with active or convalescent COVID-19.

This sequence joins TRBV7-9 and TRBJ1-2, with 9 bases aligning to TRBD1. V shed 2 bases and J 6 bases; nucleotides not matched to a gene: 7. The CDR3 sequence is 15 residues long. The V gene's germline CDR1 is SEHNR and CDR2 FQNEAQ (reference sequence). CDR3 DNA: TGTGCCAGCAGCTTAAATTACAGGGGGCAGAATGGCTACACCTTC. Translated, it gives CASSLNYRGQNGYTF.

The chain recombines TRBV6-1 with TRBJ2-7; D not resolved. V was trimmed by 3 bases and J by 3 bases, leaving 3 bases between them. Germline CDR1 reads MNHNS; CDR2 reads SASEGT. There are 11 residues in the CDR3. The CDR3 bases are TGTGCCAGCAGTGAGAGCTACGAGCAGTACTTC. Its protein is CASSESYEQYF.

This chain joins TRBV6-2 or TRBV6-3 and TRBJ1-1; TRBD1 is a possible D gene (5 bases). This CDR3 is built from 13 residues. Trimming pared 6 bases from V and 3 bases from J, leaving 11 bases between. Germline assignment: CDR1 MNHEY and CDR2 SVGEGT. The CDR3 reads CASSSRVYTEAFF. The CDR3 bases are TGTGCCAGCAGCTCCAGGGTGTACACTGAAGCTTTCTTT.

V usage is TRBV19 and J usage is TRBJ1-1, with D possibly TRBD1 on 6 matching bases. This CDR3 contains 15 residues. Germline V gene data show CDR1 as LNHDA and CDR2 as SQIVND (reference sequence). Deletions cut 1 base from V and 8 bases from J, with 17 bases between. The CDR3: CASSIGDPLQGEAFF. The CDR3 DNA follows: TGTGCCAGTAGTATAGGGGACCCTCTACAGGGAGAAGCTTTCTTT. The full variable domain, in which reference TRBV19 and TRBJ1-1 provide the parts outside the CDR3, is DGGITQSPKYLFRKEGQNVTLSCEQNLNHDAMYWYRQDPGQGLRLIYYSQIVNDFQKGDIAEGYSVSREKKESFPLTVTSAQKNPTAFYLCASSIGDPLQGEAFFGQGTRLTVV.

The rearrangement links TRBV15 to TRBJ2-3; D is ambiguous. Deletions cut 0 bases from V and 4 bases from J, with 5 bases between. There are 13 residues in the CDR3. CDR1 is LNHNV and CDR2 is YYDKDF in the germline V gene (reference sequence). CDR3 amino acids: CATSRDLADTQYF. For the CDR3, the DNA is TGTGCCACCAGCAGAGATCTCGCAGATACGCAGTATTTT.

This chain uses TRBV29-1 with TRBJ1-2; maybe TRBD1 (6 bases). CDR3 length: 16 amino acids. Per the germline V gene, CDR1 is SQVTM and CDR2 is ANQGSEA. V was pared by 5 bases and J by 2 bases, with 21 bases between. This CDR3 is CSVPRGRGRGNYGYTF. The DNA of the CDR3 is TGCAGCGTTCCAAGAGGGAGAGGCAGGGGAAACTATGGCTACACCTTC.

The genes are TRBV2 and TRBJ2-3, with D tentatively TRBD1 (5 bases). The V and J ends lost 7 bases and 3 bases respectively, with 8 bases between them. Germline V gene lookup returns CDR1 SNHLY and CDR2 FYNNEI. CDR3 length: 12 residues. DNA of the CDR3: TGTGCCAGCACACAGGATACAGATACGCAGTATTTT. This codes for CASTQDTDTQYF.

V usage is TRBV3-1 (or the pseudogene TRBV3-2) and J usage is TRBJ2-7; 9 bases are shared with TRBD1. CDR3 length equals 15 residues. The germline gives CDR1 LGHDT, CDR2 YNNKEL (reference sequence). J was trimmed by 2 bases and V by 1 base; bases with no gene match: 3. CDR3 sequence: CASSQGTGVAYEQYF. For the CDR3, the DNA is TGTGCCAGCAGCCAAGGGACAGGGGTTGCCTACGAGCAGTACTTC.

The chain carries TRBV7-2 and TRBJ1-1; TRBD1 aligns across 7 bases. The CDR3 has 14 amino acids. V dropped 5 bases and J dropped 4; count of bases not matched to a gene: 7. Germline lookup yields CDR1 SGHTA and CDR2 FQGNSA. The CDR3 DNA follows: TGTGCCAGCAGCCAACTCCAGGGGGGCACTGAAGCTTTCTTT. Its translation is CASSQLQGGTEAFF.

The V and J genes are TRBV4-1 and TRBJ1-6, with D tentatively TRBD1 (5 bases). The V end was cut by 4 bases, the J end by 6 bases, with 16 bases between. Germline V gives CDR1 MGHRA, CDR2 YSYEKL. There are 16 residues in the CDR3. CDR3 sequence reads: CASSLERQGSNSPLHF. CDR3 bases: TGCGCCAGCAGCCTCGAACGGCAGGGCAGTAATTCACCCCTCCACTTT.

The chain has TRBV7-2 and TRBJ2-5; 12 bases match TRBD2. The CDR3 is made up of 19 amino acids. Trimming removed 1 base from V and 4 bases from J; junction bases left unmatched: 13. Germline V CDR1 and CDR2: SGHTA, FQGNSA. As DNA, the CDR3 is TGTGCCAGCAGCTTAGGAAGGCTAGCGGGGGGGCATGTGGTAGAGACCCAGTACTTC. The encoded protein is CASSLGRLAGGHVVETQYF.

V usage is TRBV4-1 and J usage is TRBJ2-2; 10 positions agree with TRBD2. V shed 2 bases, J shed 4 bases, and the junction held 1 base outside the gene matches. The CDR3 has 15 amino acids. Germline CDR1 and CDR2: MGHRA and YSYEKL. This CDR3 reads CASSQSGGATGELFF. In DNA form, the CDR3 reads TGCGCCAGCAGCCAAAGCGGGGGGGCCACCGGGGAGCTGTTTTTT.

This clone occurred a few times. CDR3 DNA: TGTGCCAGCAGCTTTGAGGGATATAATTCACCCCTCCACTTT. Its translation: CASSFEGYNSPLHF. This chain connects TRBV5-4 to TRBJ1-6; no firm D call. The CDR3 spans 14 residues. Germline loops: CDR1 SGHNT, CDR2 YYREEE (reference sequence). The germline V and J ends were trimmed by 2 bases and 4 bases, with 7 bases remaining between them.

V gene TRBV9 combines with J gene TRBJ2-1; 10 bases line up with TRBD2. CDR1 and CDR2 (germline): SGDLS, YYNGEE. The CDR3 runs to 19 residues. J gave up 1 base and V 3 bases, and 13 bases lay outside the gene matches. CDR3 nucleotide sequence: TGTGCCAGCAGCGAGAGGAAGAGCGGGGGGGCCTCTTCCTACAATGAGCAGTTCTTC. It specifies CASSERKSGGASSYNEQFF. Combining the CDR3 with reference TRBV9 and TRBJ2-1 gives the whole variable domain DSGVTQTPKHLITATGQRVTLRCSPRSGDLSVYWYQQSLDQGLQFLIQYYNGEERAKGNILERFSAQQFPDLHSELNLSSLELGDSALYFCASSERKSGGASSYNEQFFGPGTRLTVL.

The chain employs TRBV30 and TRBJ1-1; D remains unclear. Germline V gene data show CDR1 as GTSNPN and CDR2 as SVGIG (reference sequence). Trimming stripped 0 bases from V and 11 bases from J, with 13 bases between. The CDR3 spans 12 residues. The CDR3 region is CAWSVITGRAFF. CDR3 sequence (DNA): TGTGCCTGGAGTGTAATAACCGGTCGGGCTTTCTTT. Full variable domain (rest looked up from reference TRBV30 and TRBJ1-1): SQTIHQWPATLVQPVGSPLSLECTVEGTSNPNLYWYRQAAGRGLQLLFYSVGIGQISSEVPQNLSASRPQDRQFILSSKKLLLSDSGFYLCAWSVITGRAFFGQGTRLTVV.

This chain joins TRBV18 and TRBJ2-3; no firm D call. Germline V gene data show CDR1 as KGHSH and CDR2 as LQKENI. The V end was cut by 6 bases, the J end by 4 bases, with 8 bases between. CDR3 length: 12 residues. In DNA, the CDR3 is TGTGCCAGCTCCCGAGAGGCAGATACGCAGTATTTT. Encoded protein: CASSREADTQYF.